Each of the 15 T cell receptor beta chains below was sequenced from the same sample in a study of blood T cell repertoires in COVID-19. Measured with immunoSEQ multiplex PCR; TCRdb has only the in-frame clones, and not every one. The sample lists several thousand clones, more than 65% occurring once. The sequenced sample consisted of peripheral blood. These receptors were taken from a human donor with active COVID-19. The donor label of this sample is uncertain.

The chain recombines TRBV12-3 or TRBV12-4 with TRBJ1-5; the match to TRBD1 covers 8 bases. The CDR3 runs 13 residues. The V gene end was trimmed by 5 bases and the J gene end by 7 bases; junction bases not matched to a gene: 4. The DNA of the CDR3 is TGTGCCAGCAGTCAGGGGGCAGGACAGCCCCAGCATTTT. It is translated as CASSQGAGQPQHF.

The chain has TRBV30 and TRBJ2-7, with TRBD2 identical over 10 bases. The junction had 7 bases not matched to a gene; V was cut back by 0 bases and J by 2 bases. Per the germline V gene, CDR1 is GTSNPN and CDR2 is SVGIG (reference sequence). This CDR3 spans 16 amino acids. The chain's CDR3 is CAWSVLSGRSPYEQYF. DNA for the CDR3: TGTGCCTGGAGTGTACTTAGCGGGAGGTCGCCCTACGAGCAGTACTTC.

The chain has TRBV6-5 and TRBJ2-2; 7 bases fit TRBD1. This CDR3 comprises 15 residues. Germline V gives CDR1 MNHEY, CDR2 SVGAGI. The junction had 2 bases not matched to a gene; V was cut back by 3 bases and J by 1 base. The CDR3 is CASSYGTENTGELFF. The CDR3 DNA sequence: TGTGCCAGCAGTTATGGGACAGAGAACACCGGGGAGCTGTTTTTT.

The chain combines TRBV6-5 with TRBJ1-1, with TRBD1 matching 7 bases. With 6 bases clipped from V and 5 bases from J, the junction kept 12 bases outside the gene matches. The CDR3 sequence is 15 residues long. CDR1 and CDR2 (germline): MNHEY, SVGAGI. The CDR3 coding sequence is TGTGCCAGCAGACCACAGGGGTCGGTACGGACTGAAGCTTTCTTT. The encoded protein is CASRPQGSVRTEAFF.

The chain carries TRBV7-7 and TRBJ2-1; TRBD2 is a possible D gene (5 bases). The CDR3 has 15 residues. Germline CDR1 SSHAT, CDR2 FNYEAQ (reference sequence). V lost 0 bases and J lost 3, with 9 bases in between. Here the CDR3 reads CASSLARVGYNEQFF. CDR3 DNA: TGTGCCAGCAGCTTAGCGCGGGTCGGCTACAATGAGCAGTTCTTC.

CDR3 coding DNA: TGCGCCAGCAGTGAACCCGACAGGGGTGGCAATCAGCCCCAGCATTTT. It yields the protein CASSEPDRGGNQPQHF. The chain uses TRBV10-2 and TRBJ1-5, with 8 bases lining up with TRBD1. This CDR3 region has 16 residues. CDR1 and CDR2 from the germline V gene are WSHSY and SAAADI. With 3 bases clipped from V and 2 bases from J, the junction kept 6 bases outside the gene matches.

The chain links TRBV4-2 to TRBJ1-4, with D possibly being TRBD1 (6 bases). Deletions cut 3 bases from V and 8 bases from J, with 13 bases between. Germline V gene sequence: CDR1 LGHNA, CDR2 YNFKEQ. The CDR3 loop spans 14 amino acids. The CDR3: CASSHRTEGEKLFF. DNA of the CDR3: TGTGCCAGCAGCCACCGGACAGAGGGGGAAAAACTGTTTTTT.

The chain carries TRBV19 and TRBJ1-2; 10 nucleotides line up with TRBD1. This CDR3 region has 14 residues. Losses at the gene ends were 6 bases for V and 5 bases for J; bases not matched to a gene: 6. Germline assignment: CDR1 LNHDA and CDR2 SQIVND (reference sequence). The CDR3: CASSDRGQGYGYTF. CDR3 nucleotides: TGTGCCAGTAGCGACAGGGGGCAAGGTTATGGCTACACCTTC.

The V call is TRBV7-2, the J call TRBJ1-1; tentatively, D is TRBD1 (6 bases). The CDR3 is made up of 15 amino acids. V gave up 1 base and J gave up 11 bases, with 20 bases separating them. The V gene's germline CDR1 is SGHTA and CDR2 FQGNSA. The chain's CDR3 is CASSLERQGRGLAFF. The CDR3 DNA reads as TGTGCCAGCAGCTTAGAGCGGCAGGGGCGGGGGTTGGCTTTCTTT.

The chain links TRBV19 to TRBJ2-3; 10 bases are a match to TRBD2. V shed 0 bases, J shed 7 bases, and the junction held 7 bases outside the gene matches. CDR1 and CDR2 from the germline V gene are LNHDA and SQIVND (reference sequence). The CDR3 length is 16 residues. As DNA, the CDR3 is TGTGCCAGTAGTATAGATAGGCTAGCGGGAGTAAATACGCAGTATTTT. Protein sequence: CASSIDRLAGVNTQYF.

This clone was counted between two and nine times. This rearrangement joins TRBV6-2 or TRBV6-3 to TRBJ1-5; tentatively, D is TRBD1 (6 bases). Germline CDR1 is MNHEY and CDR2 is SVGEGT. The V end lost 2 bases, the J end lost 2 bases, and 13 bases lay between the germline ends. The CDR3 has 16 residues. The CDR3 is CASSYRDRFGNQPQHF. DNA of the CDR3: TGTGCCAGCAGTTACCGCGACAGGTTTGGCAATCAGCCCCAGCATTTT.

This clone was seen once. This sequence joins TRBV7-2 and TRBJ2-5, with D possibly TRBD2 on 5 matching bases. This CDR3 is 12 amino acids long. Per the germline V gene, CDR1 is SGHTA and CDR2 is FQGNSA. The V and J ends lost 8 bases and 0 bases respectively, with 7 bases between them. The CDR3 coding sequence is TGTGCCAGCGGGAGATACCAAGAGACCCAGTACTTC. Translated, it gives CASGRYQETQYF. The full variable domain, rest sourced from reference TRBV7-2 and TRBJ2-5, is GAGVSQSPSNKVTEKGKDVELRCDPISGHTALYWYRQSLGQGLEFLIYFQGNSAPDKSGLPSDRFSAERTGGSVSTLTIQRTQQEDSAVYLCASGRYQETQYFGPGTRLLVL.

The chain carries TRBV28 and TRBJ2-2; tentative D call: TRBD2 (7 bases). The CDR3 totals 16 residues. V shed 6 bases and J shed 5 bases, with 19 bases lying between them. CDR1 and CDR2 (germline): MDHEN, SYDVKM. This CDR3 reads CASSPRRGRRTGELFF. For the CDR3, the DNA is TGTGCCAGCAGCCCCCGGCGGGGGCGGCGAACCGGGGAGCTGTTTTTT.

The chain is built from TRBV6-5 and TRBJ2-1; D may be TRBD2 (6 bases). Per germline, CDR1 MNHEY and CDR2 SVGAGI. The CDR3 runs to 15 residues. V was trimmed by 4 bases and J by 9 bases, leaving 19 bases between them. CDR3 loop: CASSLHDGGILEQFF. CDR3 sequence (DNA): TGTGCCAGCAGTTTGCACGACGGAGGGATTCTTGAGCAGTTCTTC.

The genes are TRBV2 and TRBJ2-6; 8 bases line up with TRBD1. The CDR3 contains 17 residues. V shed 7 bases and J 0 bases; nucleotides not matched to a gene: 8. Germline V gene data show CDR1 as SNHLY and CDR2 as FYNNEI. The CDR3 loop is CASTPRTGGSGANVLTF. As DNA, the CDR3 is TGTGCCAGCACCCCAAGAACAGGGGGCTCTGGGGCCAACGTCCTGACTTTC.